These 32 T cell receptor beta chains were sequenced from one sample in a study of Tregs in tolerant kidney transplant recipients (dated by TCRdb to the late 2010s). The library relied on the immunoSEQ multiplex PCR assay. TCRdb provides this immuneACCESS table in a form limited to in-frame rearrangements. Some clones are lacking; in checked studies, under half of them reflect an unresolved V gene, and why the rest are absent is not known. In this sample's table one finds fewer than 40,000 clones. In total, the top ten clones hold approximately 8.1% of the sample. The intended sense of this specimen's time point label: blood sample drawn before combined kidney and bone marrow transplant. Sequenced here: CD8+ T cells from blood, sampled before the transplant. The receptors shown here come from a human donor who received a combined kidney and bone marrow transplant.

Worth noting for this clone: Read data end 3 residues before the CDR3 end; the end is taken from the germline J gene. The chain links TRBV18 to TRBJ1-4; 9 nucleotides align to TRBD1. Per the germline V gene, CDR1 is KGHSH and CDR2 is LQKENI. The trim removed 5 bases at V and 7 bases at J, leaving 11 bases unmatched. There are 16 residues in the CDR3. The sequenced part of the CDR3 DNA is TGTGCCAGCTCAACGGACAGGGGTTTGGCCCGTGAAAAA. Translated: CASSTDRGLAREK. The full CDR3 is CASSTDRGLAREKLFF.

Of note for this clone: The read gets to within 3 residues of the CDR3 end, and the germline J gene fills in the rest. V and J are TRBV6-2 or TRBV6-3 and TRBJ2-1; TRBD2 matches 11 bases. The junction had 9 bases not matched to a gene; V was cut back by 6 bases and J by 2 bases. The germline V gene has CDR1 MNHEY and CDR2 SVGEGT. The CDR3 is 17 residues long. The CDR3 DNA, read in part, is TGTGCCAGCAGCCCCGGGCTAGCGGGAGGCCCCTACAATGAG. Residues: CASSPGLAGGPYNE. The full CDR3 sequence reads CASSPGLAGGPYNEQFF.

With regard to this clone: With the read ending 3 residues before the CDR3 end, the germline J gene is used to fill in that end. This rearrangement joins TRBV7-9 to TRBJ1-2; no clear D. V lost 2 bases, J lost 0 bases, and 7 bases lay in between. The CDR3 spans 14 residues. Germline V lookup: CDR1 SEHNR, CDR2 FQNEAQ (reference sequence). The CDR3 is CASSLSTANYGYTF. The part of the CDR3 DNA that was read is TGTGCCAGCAGCTTAAGTACAGCTAACTATGGC.

As to this clone: The read ends 3 residues shy of where the CDR3 ends; the end is completed using the germline J gene. The rearrangement joins TRBV7-9 to TRBJ1-1; no clear D gene. Germline loops: CDR1 SEHNR, CDR2 FQNEAQ (reference sequence). The CDR3 runs to 13 residues. V gave up 5 bases and J gave up 1 base, with 8 bases separating them. CDR3 DNA (partial): TGTGCCAGCAGCCTAAGCGGGAACACTGAA. It is translated as CASSLSGNTE. The complete CDR3 reads CASSLSGNTEAFF.

On this clone: The read terminates 3 residues ahead of where the CDR3 ends, so the germline J gene completes it. Other nucleotide sequences in the sample specify the same CDR3. The rearrangement uses TRBV18 and TRBJ2-3; the match to TRBD2 covers 11 bases. This CDR3 is built from 19 residues. After removal of 3 bases from V and 6 bases from J, the junction contained 17 bases not matched to a gene. Germline lookup yields CDR1 KGHSH and CDR2 LQKENI. CDR3 sequence: CASSPPTSGSPFPTDTQYF. The sequenced part of the CDR3 DNA is TGTGCCAGCTCACCCCCCACTAGCGGGAGTCCCTTCCCGACCGATACG. The full variable domain, with the rest looked up from reference TRBV18 and TRBJ2-3, is NAGVMQNPRHLVRRRGQEARLRCSPMKGHSHVYWYRQLPEEGLKFMVYLQKENIIDESGMPKERFSAEFPKEGPSILRIQQVVRGDSAAYFCASSPPTSGSPFPTDTQYFGPGTRLTVL.

On this clone: The missing CDR3 end, 3 residues past where the read stops, is filled in from the germline J gene. V is TRBV5-1 and J is TRBJ1-2; 7 bases are a match to TRBD1. V dropped 6 bases and J dropped 0; count of bases not matched to a gene: 8. The CDR3 length is 15 residues. Germline CDR1 reads SGHRS; CDR2 reads YFSETQ. The CDR3 DNA, read in part, is TGCGCCAGCAAGGAAGGAACAGGGGCTAACTATGGC. Amino acid sequence: CASKEGTGANYG. In full, the CDR3 is CASKEGTGANYGYTF. The full variable domain, in which reference TRBV5-1 and TRBJ1-2 provide the parts outside the CDR3, is KAGVTQTPRYLIKTRGQQVTLSCSPISGHRSVSWYQQTPGQGLQFLFEYFSETQRNKGNFPGRFSGRQFSNSRSEMNVSTLELGDSALYLCASKEGTGANYGYTFGSGTRLTVV.

On this clone itself: The read ends 3 residues shy of where the CDR3 ends; the end is completed using the germline J gene. The gene calls are TRBV7-9 and TRBJ2-7; TRBD1 matches 8 bases. This CDR3 is built from 15 residues. The V gene end was trimmed by 1 base and the J gene end by 2 bases; junction bases not matched to a gene: 4. Per germline, CDR1 SEHNR and CDR2 FQNEAQ (reference sequence). CDR3 bases read: TGTGCCAGCAGCTTAGGTAGGACAGGGACCTACGAG. Encoded protein: CASSLGRTGTYE. From start to end, the CDR3 is CASSLGRTGTYEQYF.

As to this clone: The read terminates 3 residues ahead of where the CDR3 ends, so the germline J gene completes it. The chain is built from TRBV19 and TRBJ1-2; weak D call: TRBD1 (5 bases). The CDR3 covers 15 residues. V lost 3 bases, J lost 4 bases, and 15 bases lay in between. Looked up from germline, CDR1 is LNHDA and CDR2 is SQIVND (reference sequence). This CDR3 reads CASSITGQASYGYTF. Partial CDR3 DNA: TGTGCCAGTAGTATCACAGGCCAGGCGAGCTATGGC.

Of note for this clone: The read halts 3 residues ahead of the CDR3 end, with the missing end drawn from the germline J gene. The V call is TRBV5-1, the J call TRBJ1-1, with D possibly matching TRBD1 (6 bases). This CDR3 comprises 12 residues. V lost 6 bases, J lost 0 bases, and 6 bases lay in between. Per the germline V gene, CDR1 is SGHRS and CDR2 is YFSETQ. The part of the CDR3 DNA that was read is TGCGCCAGCACAGGGGTGAACACTGAA. Translation gives CASTGVNTE. Given in full, the CDR3 is CASTGVNTEAFF.

In regard to this clone: The read falls 3 residues short of the CDR3 end, and the missing part is taken from the germline J gene. The rearrangement uses TRBV6-1 and TRBJ1-2; D may be TRBD1 (6 bases). The CDR3 runs 16 residues. The germline V gene has CDR1 MNHNS and CDR2 SASEGT. CDR3 amino acids: CASSEILVPGVGGYTF. The sequenced CDR3 bases are TGTGCCAGCAGTGAAATTTTGGTCCCAGGGGTTGGGGGC.

Worth noting for this clone: The sequenced fragment ends 3 residues before the CDR3 boundary, so the rest is inferred from the germline J gene. This sequence joins TRBV2 and TRBJ1-1; 10 positions agree with TRBD1. J gave up 5 bases and V 6 bases, and 6 bases lay outside the gene matches. The CDR3 sequence is 14 residues long. The germline CDR1 and CDR2 sequences are SNHLY and FYNNEI. The sequenced part of the CDR3 DNA is TGTGCCAGCAGGAAGACAGGGGGCACGACTGAA. Translation: CASRKTGGTTE. The complete CDR3 sequence is CASRKTGGTTEAFF.

As to this clone: The read falls 3 residues short of the CDR3 end, and the missing part is taken from the germline J gene. The gene calls are TRBV2 and TRBJ2-3; 8 nucleotides match TRBD1. The CDR3 extends over 15 amino acids. V gave up 6 bases and J gave up 2 bases; unmatched junction bases: 7. Germline V lookup: CDR1 SNHLY, CDR2 FYNNEI. Partial CDR3 DNA: TGTGCCAGCAGAACTGGACAGGGACACACAGATACG. Its protein product is CASRTGQGHTDT. In full, the CDR3 reads CASRTGQGHTDTQYF. Using reference TRBV2 and TRBJ2-3 for the parts outside the CDR3, the full variable domain is EPEVTQTPSHQVTQMGQEVILRCVPISNHLYFYWYRQILGQKVEFLVSFYNNEISEKSEIFDDQFSVERPDGSNFTLKIRSTKLEDSAMYFCASRTGQGHTDTQYFGPGTRLTVL.

The covered CDR3 bases are TGTGCCAGCAGTTACGGACTAGGGGGAAATGAG. Amino acid sequence: CASSYGLGGNE. The entire CDR3 protein reads CASSYGLGGNEQFF. V gene TRBV6-2 or TRBV6-3 combines with J gene TRBJ2-1, with D maybe TRBD2 (7 bases). The read finishes 3 residues shy of the CDR3 end, and the germline J gene is used to complete it. Germline assignment: CDR1 MNHEY and CDR2 SVGEGT. The CDR3 runs to 14 residues. V lost 2 bases and J lost 7, with 12 bases in between.

A note on this clone: The read halts 3 residues ahead of the CDR3 end, with the missing end drawn from the germline J gene. The chain joins TRBV6-2 or TRBV6-3 to TRBJ2-5; possibly TRBD1 for D (5 bases). Trimming pared 5 bases from V and 5 bases from J, leaving 15 bases between. Germline assignment: CDR1 MNHEY and CDR2 SVGEGT. The CDR3 loop spans 14 amino acids. CDR3 bases read: TGTGCCAGCAGTCCCCCGGACACTGAGGAGACC. Protein sequence: CASSPPDTEET. The full CDR3 is CASSPPDTEETQYF.

Comment on this clone: The observed sequence ends 3 residues before the CDR3 terminus, with the missing tail filled in from the germline J gene. This rearrangement joins TRBV19 to TRBJ2-7, with a possible D match to TRBD1 (5 bases). Trimming cost V 4 bases and J 3 bases, with 10 bases left between them. The CDR3 is 13 amino acids. The germline gives CDR1 LNHDA, CDR2 SQIVND (reference sequence). The CDR3 region is CASSTGNDYEQYF. The covered CDR3 bases are TGTGCCAGTAGTACAGGGAACGACTACGAG.

As to this clone: The CDR3 end falls 3 residues outside the read, so it is completed with the germline J gene. V is TRBV7-2 and J is TRBJ2-1; TRBD2 agrees at 8 bases. J was trimmed by 6 bases and V by 9 bases; bases with no gene match: 4. CDR1 SGHTA and CDR2 FQGNSA come from the germline V gene. The CDR3 consists of 12 residues. The part of the CDR3 DNA that was read is TGTGCCAGTTACGCGGGGGGCAATGAG. Translating gives CASYAGGNE. The entire CDR3 protein reads CASYAGGNEQFF.

To note about this clone: The CDR3 goes on 3 residues after the read ends, and that part is filled in from the germline J gene. The chain employs TRBV7-9 and TRBJ2-7; D could derive from TRBD1 or TRBD2 (5 bases each). The V gene lost 7 bases and the J gene lost 0 bases, with 13 bases spanning the gap. Germline CDR1 and CDR2: SEHNR and FQNEAQ (reference sequence). The CDR3 has 14 residues. CDR3 amino acids: CASTPRGASYEQYF. CDR3 bases read: TGTGCCAGCACCCCTCGAGGGGCCTCCTACGAG. The full variable domain, its missing parts supplied by reference TRBV7-9 and TRBJ2-7, is DTGVSQNPRHKITKRGQNVTFRCDPISEHNRLYWYRQTLGQGPEFLTYFQNEAQLEKSRLLSDRFSAERPKGSFSTLEIQRTEQGDSAMYLCASTPRGASYEQYFGPGTRLTVT.

A note on this clone: Read sequence stops 3 residues before the CDR3 end, and the germline J gene provides the missing end. The chain uses TRBV11-2 and TRBJ2-7; D not resolved. The CDR3 runs to 11 residues. The V end lost 1 base, the J end lost 6 bases, and 4 bases lay between the germline ends. The germline V gene encodes CDR1 SGHAT and CDR2 FQNNGV. This CDR3 is CASSLGSEQYF. The sequenced CDR3 bases are TGTGCCAGCAGCTTAGGTAGCGAG.

CDR3 bases read: TGTGCCAGCAGTGAATTCGGGGGCTACGAG. This encodes CASSEFGGYE. The CDR3 reads in full as CASSEFGGYEQYF. The chain employs TRBV6-1 and TRBJ2-7; D might be TRBD2 (6 bases). The read falls 3 residues short of the CDR3 end, and the missing part is taken from the germline J gene. Germline V gene lookup returns CDR1 MNHNS and CDR2 SASEGT. The CDR3 loop spans 13 amino acids. V shed 2 bases and J shed 3 bases, with 8 bases lying between them.

About this clone itself: The read gets to within 3 residues of the CDR3 end, and the germline J gene fills in the rest. The genes are TRBV20-1 and TRBJ2-6, with D possibly matching TRBD2 (6 bases). CDR3 size: 15 residues. V was cut by 3 bases and J by 2 bases, with 11 bases left in between. The germline CDR1 and CDR2 sequences are DFQATT and SNEGSKA (reference sequence). CDR3 sequence reads: CSARDRLAGANVLTF. CDR3 DNA (partial): TGCAGTGCTAGGGATAGACTAGCTGGGGCCAACGTC.

Details on this clone: The read gets to within 3 residues of the CDR3 end, and the germline J gene fills in the rest. This chain uses TRBV6-1 with TRBJ2-7; 10 nucleotides agree with TRBD1. The CDR3 length is 16 residues. CDR1 is MNHNS and CDR2 is SASEGT in the germline V gene. Losses at the gene ends were 3 bases for V and 5 bases for J; bases not matched to a gene: 10. Incomplete CDR3 DNA: TGTGCCAGCAGTGAGGAAGCCGAGACAGGGGGCGACGAG. This codes for CASSEEAETGGDE. The full CDR3 protein is CASSEEAETGGDEQYF.

As regards this clone: The read finishes 3 residues shy of the CDR3 end, and the germline J gene is used to complete it. The chain employs TRBV19 and TRBJ2-1, with D possibly matching TRBD2 (5 bases). CDR3 size: 16 residues. The germline gives CDR1 LNHDA, CDR2 SQIVND (reference sequence). V was cut by 3 bases and J by 2 bases, with 14 bases left in between. The CDR3 region is CASSITAAEPYNEQFF. The sequenced CDR3 bases are TGTGCCAGTAGTATTACAGCGGCCGAGCCCTACAATGAG. Drawing the rest from reference TRBV19 and TRBJ2-1, the complete variable domain is DGGITQSPKYLFRKEGQNVTLSCEQNLNHDAMYWYRQDPGQGLRLIYYSQIVNDFQKGDIAEGYSVSREKKESFPLTVTSAQKNPTAFYLCASSITAAEPYNEQFFGPGTRLTVL.

To note about this clone: The read ends 3 residues shy of where the CDR3 ends; the end is completed using the germline J gene. The rearrangement uses TRBV10-3 and TRBJ2-7, with 9 bases identical to TRBD1. V was clipped by 3 bases and J by 4 bases; unmatched bases: 7. Looked up from germline, CDR1 is ENHRY and CDR2 is SYGVKD. The CDR3 extends over 15 amino acids. CDR3 DNA (partial): TGTGCCATCAGTGAAGGCCGGGACAGGGATTACGAG. Its translation is CAISEGRDRDYE. The whole CDR3 sequence reads CAISEGRDRDYEQYF.

Concerning this clone: The read finishes 3 residues shy of the CDR3 end, and the germline J gene is used to complete it. The chain joins TRBV13 to TRBJ2-5, with a weak D call TRBD1 (6 bases). V gave up 2 bases and J gave up 5 bases, with 15 bases separating them. Per the germline V gene, CDR1 is PRHDT and CDR2 is FYEKMQ (reference sequence). The CDR3 length is 15 residues. CDR3 sequence reads: CASSLTPRGLETQYF. The CDR3 bases that were read are TGTGCCAGCAGCTTAACCCCGAGGGGGTTGGAGACC.

In the case of this clone: The read gets to within 3 residues of the CDR3 end, and the germline J gene fills in the rest. The chain employs TRBV7-8 and TRBJ2-5, with D unresolved. CDR3 size: 17 residues. The V end lost 0 bases, the J end lost 0 bases, and 14 bases lay between the germline ends. The germline CDR1 and CDR2 sequences are SGHVS and FQNEAQ. The chain's CDR3 is CASSLAVAGYYQETQYF. The covered CDR3 bases are TGTGCCAGCAGCTTAGCGGTCGCAGGATACTACCAAGAGACC.

About this clone: Read sequence stops 3 residues before the CDR3 end, and the germline J gene provides the missing end. The chain employs TRBV5-6 and TRBJ1-1, with D possibly matching TRBD1 (5 bases). The V end was cut by 1 base, the J end by 5 bases, with 12 bases between. CDR1 and CDR2 (germline): SGHDT, YYEEEE. The CDR3 totals 14 residues. The part of the CDR3 DNA that was read is TGTGCCAGCAGCTTGTGGGGGGAGGGGACTGAA. Residues: CASSLWGEGTE. The complete CDR3 reads CASSLWGEGTEAFF.

For this clone: The CDR3 end falls 3 residues outside the read, so it is completed with the germline J gene. The J gene is TRBJ1-4, the V gene TRBV2; D not resolved. The CDR3 covers 12 residues. The germline V gene has CDR1 SNHLY and CDR2 FYNNEI. Trimming stripped 9 bases from V and 8 bases from J, with 13 bases between. CDR3 bases read: TGTGCCAGTAGGACTGTAGGGGAAAAA. Its translation is CASRTVGEK. The full CDR3 is CASRTVGEKLFF.

The CDR3 DNA, read in part, is TGTGCCAGTAGTATAGATCGGGGTAAGAACACTGAA. Translating it yields CASSIDRGKNTE. The full CDR3 reads CASSIDRGKNTEAFF. This sequence joins TRBV19 and TRBJ1-1; D not certain. The read gets to within 3 residues of the CDR3 end, and the germline J gene fills in the rest. Germline V gene lookup returns CDR1 LNHDA and CDR2 SQIVND (reference sequence). This CDR3 region has 15 residues. V was shortened by 0 bases and J by 1 base, with 9 bases between the two germline ends.

Details on this clone: The missing CDR3 end, 3 residues past where the read stops, is filled in from the germline J gene. The chain joins TRBV19 to TRBJ1-2, with a tentative D call TRBD1 (6 bases). Germline V lookup: CDR1 LNHDA, CDR2 SQIVND (reference sequence). The V and J ends lost 3 bases and 4 bases respectively, with 15 bases between them. There are 15 residues in the CDR3. The CDR3 is CASSIAQGGSYGYTF. The DNA read from the CDR3 is TGTGCCAGTAGTATCGCACAGGGCGGCTCCTATGGC.

Turning to this clone: The read finishes 3 residues shy of the CDR3 end, and the germline J gene is used to complete it. The chain couples TRBV7-8 to TRBJ2-5, with 8 bases that match TRBD2. V shed 6 bases, J shed 1 base, and the junction held 4 bases outside the gene matches. In germline, CDR1 is SGHVS, CDR2 FQNEAQ. The CDR3 spans 14 residues. The CDR3 protein is CASRERGTQETQYF. The DNA read from the CDR3 is TGTGCCAGCAGGGAGCGGGGGACCCAAGAGACC.

On this clone: The read finishes 3 residues shy of the CDR3 end, and the germline J gene is used to complete it. The chain has TRBV23-1 and TRBJ1-2; D is perhaps TRBD1 (6 bases). TRBV23-1 counts as an open reading frame of uncertain function. Trimming shortened V by 0 bases and J by 6 bases, and 14 bases separated the two germline ends. The CDR3 sequence is 15 residues long. Here the CDR3 reads CASSQSAGGRDGYTF. CDR3 DNA, as far as it was read: TGCGCCAGCAGTCAATCTGCCGGGGGGCGGGATGGC.

CDR3 sequence reads: CASSESSAGILNTEAFF. CDR3 DNA, as far as it was read: TGTGCCAGCAGTGAATCTTCGGCAGGGATATTGAACACTGAA. The chain combines TRBV2 with TRBJ1-1, with a tentative D call TRBD1 (5 bases). The read ends 3 residues shy of where the CDR3 ends; the end is completed using the germline J gene. CDR3 length equals 17 residues. The V and J ends lost 2 bases and 0 bases respectively, with 16 bases between them. The V gene's germline CDR1 is SNHLY and CDR2 FYNNEI.